This T cell receptor beta chain was captured by sequencing in a study of cytomegalovirus exposure and HLA in healthy donors (TCRdb year 2017). For the wider study: An earlier analysis of 587 of the donors reported about 280 Gb of sequence data and around 110 million unique TCR beta sequences obtained from around 180 million T cells. Both class I and class II loci were covered by HLA typing, at four-digit resolution. Donor age, sex, ethnicity and CMV serostatus were compiled alongside the repertoire data. In a later genetic analysis, genome-wide SNP genotypes for 398 of the 666 donors were used, and that subset was treated as a discovery cohort. Among the roughly 430 genotyped donors, approximately 76% belonged to the genetic ancestry cluster associated with self-reported Caucasian donors. Along with the roughly 670-subject first cohort, a separate validation cohort of over a hundred different subjects was used. The number of typed donors differed by locus: about 629-640 for A, B, C, DRB1 and DQB1; 500 to 550 for DQA1; approximately 610 for DPA1; and roughly 490 for DPB1. Rather than using new phenotypic data, the later analysis identified candidate immune exposures from TCR beta sequences and from how often those sequences occurred across donors. An early release that covered 640 HLA-typed donors contained approximately 300 gigabases of sequencing data and 75 million to 100 million unique TCR sequences. A later analysis re-examined previously published TCR beta repertoires from just over 650 donors and added high-resolution HLA genotyping to investigate patterns of TCR occurrence. In an earlier analysis of roughly 580 of the donors, high-throughput TCR beta sequencing was used to judge whether each TCR beta V gene segment behaved as functional or pseudogenic. The study used immunosequencing to profile the T cell repertoires of approximately 650 subjects and linked those repertoires to cytomegalovirus serostatus. About five DR-DQ haplotypes were treated as single units for association and clustering because of strong linkage in the cohort. High-throughput TCR immunosequencing, statistical association of individual TCRs with disease status, and machine learning were combined to predict cytomegalovirus infection status. On average, roughly 250,000 unique TCR beta nucleotide sequences were sequenced per donor among a few hundred genotyped donors of the cohort, with about 17% of those sequences being non-productive. The study aimed to test whether cataloging public T cell receptors could reveal signatures of past pathogen exposure. All discovery cohort repertoires had been generated on a single sequencing platform.

With respect to this clone: This receptor's antigen is unknown. No base qualities exist here, and no much larger clone lies one base off it.

Broader findings and caveats from the paper: Assigning TCR associations to individual alleles was difficult when HLA alleles, especially DR and DQ, strongly co-occurred. The classifier was reported to diagnose cytomegalovirus status with high specificity and sensitivity in both the original cohort and the validation cohort. Because the 87-base-pair reads could not distinguish some IMGT-functional V segments, including TRBV6-2 and TRBV6-3, those segments were excluded. Because counts were too low, approximately 15 rarely observed V segments, including chromosome 9 orphons, were excluded from the earlier analysis of fewer than 650 of the donors. In the study, some 160 TCR beta chains were listed as associated with cytomegalovirus. In this cohort, only TCR beta chains were sequenced, and detectable features were limited by the absence of alpha or paired-chain data. An association between a missense DCLRE1C variant and V-gene and J-gene trimming of TCR beta chains was found in a later genetic analysis and replicated in an independent cohort. A later analysis found that TCR association rates varied across HLA loci, with DRB1 alleles showing the most associated TCRs and HLA-C alleles the fewest. An earlier analysis of approximately 530 of the donors showed that most TCR beta V segments appeared in productive rearrangements either about 87% or about 30% of the time, which broadly matched IMGT annotations. Most TCR sequences were seen in very few donors, while some public TCRs were found in many individuals. Because some donors lacked HLA typing at each locus, the association tests relied only on the typed subset. For the cohort, immune exposure information was limited to CMV serostatus. A few of the identified cytomegalovirus-associated TCR beta chains were confirmed in vitro to be specific for cytomegalovirus antigens. A further reported finding was that TCR beta sequences accurately predicted the HLA-A and HLA-B alleles for most subjects in the first cohort. In a later analysis, some 18,000 TCR beta sequences were associated with specific HLA alleles at a false discovery rate of 0.05. In a later analysis, HLA-associated TCR beta chains showed more clonal expansion and lower generation probabilities than non-associated chains that were equally common. Several of the top co-occurrence clusters appeared to be linked to parvovirus B19, influenza, CMV and Epstein-Barr virus, according to a later analysis. In a later genetic analysis, fewer N-insertions in productive TCRs were reported among donors in an Asian-associated ancestry cluster than the roughly 700-donor mean. A cluster of highly shared sequence variants was judged likely to represent a technical artifact of the sequencing pipeline. Linkage disequilibrium might explain the correlated functional status among segregating V segments, but an unknown experimental factor could not be excluded. Roughly uniform sequencing depth across donors was assumed in presence/absence analyses, although this assumption may not hold. It was suggested by the authors that the approach could potentially be generalized to other disease states and immunological phenotypes. According to a later analysis, most CMV-associated TCR beta chains appeared to be HLA-restricted, and the HLA associations seemed to be driven largely by CMV exposure.

Libraries were prepared through the immunoSEQ multiplex PCR assay. The multiplex PCR relied on a mix of 60 forward primers for TCR Vbeta segments and 13 reverse primers for TCR Jbeta segments. A multiplex PCR assay on genomic DNA amplified the CDR3 region of rearranged TCR beta genes. The amplified TCR beta libraries were sequenced on the Illumina HiSeq System as 87-base-pair reads. Under the source paper's analysis protocol: A later analysis tallied 75 million to 95 million unique TCR beta chains across the 550 to 850 repertoires, and about 10 million of those chains were shared by two or more donors. Raw reads were error-corrected and collapsed into unique sequences with a nearest-neighbor algorithm that merged closely related sequences to remove PCR and sequencing errors. Alignment of CDR3 sequences to IMGT reference sequences was used to assign V, D and J gene segments. For a sequence to be retained, a match of at least six nucleotides was required to both a V gene segment and a J gene segment. A rearrangement was called productive if the CDR3 had no stop codons and remained in frame with V and J, and every other rearrangement was called non-productive. CDR3 was defined by IMGT convention, running from the second conserved V-encoded cysteine to the conserved J-encoded phenylalanine. In an earlier analysis of just under 600 of the donors, sequences lacking an unambiguous match to a single V gene segment were excluded. An earlier analysis of 587 of the donors called V segments functional above 56.7% productive rearrangements and segregating when the between-donor standard deviation exceeded 5%. A statistical classification framework was built to diagnose cytomegalovirus status from the catalog of TCR beta chain sequences. V and J gene assignment, in a later analysis, came from comparing TCR nucleotide sequences with IMGT/GENE-DB human TR gene sequences. A later analysis assigned CDR3 sequences and most-parsimonious VDJ recombination scenarios with the TCRdist pipeline. In a later analysis, each TCR beta chain was defined by its CDR3 amino acid sequence together with its V-gene family, and reads without a unique V-gene family were excluded. To address suspected cross-contamination and a sequencing artifact, a later analysis removed over 500 highly shared, low-generation-probability nucleotide sequences. For each public chain, a later analysis derived a clonal expansion index from normalized ranks of inferred template counts within each repertoire. Generation probabilities in a later analysis came from a VDJ recombination model fitted to out-of-frame rearrangements, and those results were checked against IGoR. A later analysis scored TCR-TCR, TCR-HLA and TCR-CMV co-occurrence with hypergeometric tests, applying a repertoire-size bias correction to TCR pairs. A later analysis estimated false discovery rates by permuting HLA or CMV assignments 20 times. In a later analysis, co-occurring TCRs were grouped using DBSCAN, with TCRdist sequence similarity added in when clustering inside HLA-allele-positive subsets. Repertoires with fewer than 30,000 or more than 120,000 public chains, plus five repertoires with anomalous nucleotide sharing, were excluded from co-occurrence clustering. TCRdb stores this immuneACCESS table with in-frame sequences only. Part of the clones is absent; in the studies checked, under half of the shortfall reflects unresolved V genes, and no reason is known for the rest. Clone size and the V and J calls come from that table; the DNA yielded D and trimming. For this sample the table gives 150,000 to 200,000 clones, of which approximately 80% were detected only once. 1.5% of the sample is in the top ten clones.

The cohort was made up of 500 to 850 healthy bone marrow donors. Cohort members were all nominally healthy when sampled, although unrecorded immune exposures were likely present. The donor tested CMV seronegative and was one of the 352 seronegative cohort members. Each donor provided a peripheral blood sample, and peripheral blood mononuclear cells were used for TCR beta sequencing. The Qiagen DNeasy Blood Extraction Kit was used to extract genomic DNA from the blood cell samples. The CDR3, from cysteine to phenylalanine, totals 15 residues. CDR3 DNA only is kept here, 45 bases in frame from base 1. The germline V gene yields SQVTM for CDR1 and ANQGSEA for CDR2. Relative to germline, V is 6 bases shorter and J is 5 bases shorter, with 22 bases between their ends.

In this chain, TRBV29-1 is recombined with TRBJ2-5; perhaps TRBD2 is the D gene, with 5 bases matching. The sample taken for sequencing was PBMCs. This clonotype was sampled from a woman under 30 in good health and CMV-seronegative. The CDR3 sequence is CSVLGLMGRTETQYF. The DNA sequence is as follows: TGCAGCGTCCTCGGACTCATGGGTAGAACGGAGACCCAGTACTTC.